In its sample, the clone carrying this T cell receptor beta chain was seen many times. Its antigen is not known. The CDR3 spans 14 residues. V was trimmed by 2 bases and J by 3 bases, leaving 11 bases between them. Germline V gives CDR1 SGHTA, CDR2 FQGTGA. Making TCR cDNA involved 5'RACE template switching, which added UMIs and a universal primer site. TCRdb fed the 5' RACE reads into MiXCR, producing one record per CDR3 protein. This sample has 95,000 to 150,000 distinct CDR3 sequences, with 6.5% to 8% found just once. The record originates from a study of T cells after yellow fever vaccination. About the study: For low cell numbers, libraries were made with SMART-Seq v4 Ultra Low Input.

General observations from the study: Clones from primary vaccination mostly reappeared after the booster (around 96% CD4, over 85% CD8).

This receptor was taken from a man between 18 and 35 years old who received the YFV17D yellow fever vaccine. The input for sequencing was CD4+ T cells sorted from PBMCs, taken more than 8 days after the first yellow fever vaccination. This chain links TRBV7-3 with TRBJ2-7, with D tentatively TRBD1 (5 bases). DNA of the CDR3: TGTGCCAGCAGCTTACACCCAGGGCGCTACGAGCAGTACGTC. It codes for CASSLHPGRYEQYV.